A single sample is the source of the 3 T cell receptor beta chains below, sequenced in a study of blood T cell repertoires in COVID-19. The table came from immunoSEQ multiplex PCR; TCRdb's copy has only in-frame clones and leaves some out. This sample carries a few hundred thousand clones, about four fifths of them seen once, and the ten largest clones take 0.95% to 1.5%. The sample comprised peripheral blood. The receptors stem from a woman aged 50 to 65 with acute or convalescent COVID-19.

The chain links TRBV12-1 to TRBJ2-2; whether TRBD2, the table's D call, matches the DNA was not checked. TRBV12-1 is a known pseudogene. This CDR3 region has 17 residues. For the CDR3, the DNA is TGTGCCAGCAGCTTTGTGGGACTCCAAATTCTGACCGGGGAGCTGTTTTTT. Translating it yields CASSFVGLQILTGELFF.

The chain joins TRBV5-1 to TRBJ1-1, with D maybe TRBD1 (6 bases). The V gene lost 4 bases and the J gene lost 5 bases, with 18 bases spanning the gap. Germline lookup yields CDR1 SGHRS and CDR2 YFSETQ. This CDR3 spans 15 amino acids. CDR3: CASSPLGGAGTEAFF. Here the CDR3 DNA reads TGCGCCAGCAGCCCCCTTGGGGGGGCTGGAACTGAAGCTTTCTTT.

The rearrangement links TRBV5-1 to TRBJ2-7; 8 bases are a match to TRBD1. The V gene's germline CDR1 is SGHRS and CDR2 YFSETQ. Germline trimming cut 6 bases from V and 7 bases from J; bases unmatched to any gene: 9. The CDR3 is 13 amino acids. The CDR3 sequence is CASTSATGVEQYF. The CDR3 DNA follows: TGCGCCAGCACTTCCGCGACAGGGGTAGAGCAGTACTTC.